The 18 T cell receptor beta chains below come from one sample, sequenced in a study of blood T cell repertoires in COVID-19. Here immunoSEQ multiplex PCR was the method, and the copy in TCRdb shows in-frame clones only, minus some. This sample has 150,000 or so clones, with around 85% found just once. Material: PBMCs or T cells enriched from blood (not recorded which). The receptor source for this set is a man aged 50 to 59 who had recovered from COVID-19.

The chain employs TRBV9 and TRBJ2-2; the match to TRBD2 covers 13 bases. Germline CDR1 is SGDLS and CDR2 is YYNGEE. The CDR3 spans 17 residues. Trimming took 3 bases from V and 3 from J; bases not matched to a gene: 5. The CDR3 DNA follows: TGTGCCAGCAGCGCGACTAGCGGGGGGTATTACACCGGGGAGCTGTTTTTT. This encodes CASSATSGGYYTGELFF.

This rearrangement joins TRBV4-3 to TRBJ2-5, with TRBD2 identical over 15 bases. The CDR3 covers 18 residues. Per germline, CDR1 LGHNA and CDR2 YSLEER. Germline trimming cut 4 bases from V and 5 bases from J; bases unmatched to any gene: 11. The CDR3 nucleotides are TGCGCCAGCAGCCCAGGACTAGCGGGGGGGCCTGCTTGGGAGACCCAGTACTTC. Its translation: CASSPGLAGGPAWETQYF.

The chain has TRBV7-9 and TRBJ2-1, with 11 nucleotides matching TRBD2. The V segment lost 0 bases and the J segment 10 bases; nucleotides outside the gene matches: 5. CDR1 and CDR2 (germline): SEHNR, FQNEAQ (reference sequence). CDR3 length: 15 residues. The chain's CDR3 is CASSLASGGATEQFF. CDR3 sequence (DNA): TGTGCCAGCAGCTTAGCTAGCGGGGGGGCCACGGAGCAGTTCTTC.

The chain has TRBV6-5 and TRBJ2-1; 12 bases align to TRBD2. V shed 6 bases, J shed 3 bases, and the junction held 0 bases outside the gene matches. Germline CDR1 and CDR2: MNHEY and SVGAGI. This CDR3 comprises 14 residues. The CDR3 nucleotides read TGTGCCAGCAGACTAGCGGGGGGCTACAATGAGCAGTTCTTC. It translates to CASRLAGGYNEQFF.

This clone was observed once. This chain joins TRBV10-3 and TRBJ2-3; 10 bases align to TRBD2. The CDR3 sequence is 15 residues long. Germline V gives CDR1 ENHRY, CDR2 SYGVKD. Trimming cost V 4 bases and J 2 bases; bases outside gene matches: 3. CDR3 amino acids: CAISGLAGATDTQYF. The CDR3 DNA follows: TGTGCCATCAGTGGGCTAGCGGGGGCCACAGATACGCAGTATTTT.

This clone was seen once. The CDR3 reads CASRQGGLSNQPQHF. CDR3 nucleotide sequence: TGTGCCAGTAGGCAAGGGGGCTTAAGCAATCAGCCCCAGCATTTT. The chain uses TRBV19 and TRBJ1-5; 7 positions match TRBD1. Per the germline V gene, CDR1 is LNHDA and CDR2 is SQIVND (reference sequence). V lost 6 bases to trimming and J lost 1 base; unmatched junction nucleotides: 6. The CDR3 is made up of 15 amino acids.

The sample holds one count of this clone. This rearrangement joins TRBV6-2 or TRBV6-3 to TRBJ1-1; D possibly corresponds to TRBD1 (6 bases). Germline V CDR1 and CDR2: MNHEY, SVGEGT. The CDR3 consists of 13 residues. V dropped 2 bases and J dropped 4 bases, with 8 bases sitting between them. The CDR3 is CASSYQGRTEAFF. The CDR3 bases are TGTGCCAGCAGTTACCAGGGGCGCACTGAAGCTTTCTTT.

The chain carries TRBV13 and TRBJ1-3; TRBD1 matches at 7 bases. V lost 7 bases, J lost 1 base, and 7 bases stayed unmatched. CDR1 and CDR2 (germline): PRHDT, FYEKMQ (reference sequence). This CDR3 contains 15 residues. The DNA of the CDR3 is TGTGCCAGCACCCTCGACAGGGCTTCTGGAAACACCATATATTTT. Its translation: CASTLDRASGNTIYF.

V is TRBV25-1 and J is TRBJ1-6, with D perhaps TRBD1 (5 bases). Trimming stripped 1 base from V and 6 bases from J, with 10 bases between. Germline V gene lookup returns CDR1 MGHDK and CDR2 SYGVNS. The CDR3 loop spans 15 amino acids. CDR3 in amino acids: CASSESTASNSPLHF. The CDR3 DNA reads TGTGCCAGCAGTGAATCGACAGCCAGTAATTCACCCCTCCACTTT.

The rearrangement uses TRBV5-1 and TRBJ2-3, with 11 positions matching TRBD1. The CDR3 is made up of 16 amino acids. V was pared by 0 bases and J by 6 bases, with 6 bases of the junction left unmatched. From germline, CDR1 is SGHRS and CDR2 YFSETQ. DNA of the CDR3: TGCGCCAGCAGCTTGGAAGGACAGGGGGCCGTGGATACGCAGTATTTT. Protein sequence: CASSLEGQGAVDTQYF.

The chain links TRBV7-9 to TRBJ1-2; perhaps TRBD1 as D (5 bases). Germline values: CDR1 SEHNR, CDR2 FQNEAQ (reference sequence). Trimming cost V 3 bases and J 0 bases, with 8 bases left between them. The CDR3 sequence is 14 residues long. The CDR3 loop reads CASSFGGANYGYTF. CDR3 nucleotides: TGTGCCAGCAGCTTCGGGGGAGCTAACTATGGCTACACCTTC.

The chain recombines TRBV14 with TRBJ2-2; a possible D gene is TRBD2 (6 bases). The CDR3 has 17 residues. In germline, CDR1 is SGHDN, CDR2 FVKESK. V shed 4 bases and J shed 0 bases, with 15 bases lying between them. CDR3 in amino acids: CASSLSRDWANTGELFF. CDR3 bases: TGTGCCAGCAGCCTAAGCCGGGACTGGGCGAACACCGGGGAGCTGTTTTTT.

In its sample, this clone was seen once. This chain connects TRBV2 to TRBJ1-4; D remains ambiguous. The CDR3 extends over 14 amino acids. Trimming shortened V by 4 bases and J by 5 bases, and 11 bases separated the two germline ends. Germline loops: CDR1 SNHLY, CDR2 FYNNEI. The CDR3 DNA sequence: TGTGCCAGCAGTGCGAAGCGTAACAATGAAAAACTGTTTTTT. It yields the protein CASSAKRNNEKLFF.

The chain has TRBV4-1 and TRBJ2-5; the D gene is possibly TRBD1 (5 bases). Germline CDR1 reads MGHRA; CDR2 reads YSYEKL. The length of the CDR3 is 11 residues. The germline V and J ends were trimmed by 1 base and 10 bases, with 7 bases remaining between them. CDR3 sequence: CASSQGGIQYF. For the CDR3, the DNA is TGCGCCAGCAGCCAAGGGGGCATCCAGTACTTC.

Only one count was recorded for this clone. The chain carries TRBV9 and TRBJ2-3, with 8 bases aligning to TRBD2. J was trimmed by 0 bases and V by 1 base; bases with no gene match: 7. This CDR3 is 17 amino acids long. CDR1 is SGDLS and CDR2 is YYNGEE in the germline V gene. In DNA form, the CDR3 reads TGTGCCAGCAGCGTATCTATAGCGGGGACTAGCACAGATACGCAGTATTTT. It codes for CASSVSIAGTSTDTQYF.

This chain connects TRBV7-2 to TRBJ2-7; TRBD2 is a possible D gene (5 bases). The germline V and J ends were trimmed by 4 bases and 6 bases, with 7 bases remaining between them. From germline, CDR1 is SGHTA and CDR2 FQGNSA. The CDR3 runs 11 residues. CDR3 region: CASSWGVEQYF. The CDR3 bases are TGTGCCAGCAGCTGGGGAGTCGAGCAGTACTTC.

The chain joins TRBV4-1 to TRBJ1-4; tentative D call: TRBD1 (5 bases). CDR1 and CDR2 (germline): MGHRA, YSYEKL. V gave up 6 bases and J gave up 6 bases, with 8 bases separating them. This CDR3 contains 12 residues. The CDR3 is CASSGGYEKLFF. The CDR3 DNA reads TGCGCCAGCAGTGGGGGGTATGAAAAACTGTTTTTT.

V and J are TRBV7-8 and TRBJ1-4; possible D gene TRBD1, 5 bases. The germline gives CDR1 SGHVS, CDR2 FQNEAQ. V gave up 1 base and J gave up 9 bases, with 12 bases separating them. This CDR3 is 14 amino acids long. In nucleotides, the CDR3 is TGTGCCAGCAGCTTAGGGGGCGCGACCAAAAAACTGTTTTTT. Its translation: CASSLGGATKKLFF.